Reported below is one T cell receptor beta chain. Its antigen remains unidentified. TCRdb re-analysed the reads in MiXCR, keeping a single row per CDR3 protein. The sample contains about 120,000 distinct CDR3 sequences, roughly a tenth of which appear only once. These data belong to a study of T cell repertoires in cytomegalovirus infection. Overall study context: Both a matching HLA type and CMV infection were indicated by public TCR beta signatures. Study-level points and caveats: HLA-C-restricted TCR beta clonotypes specific for CMV led the ex vivo response. Individuals carrying CMV plus the relevant HLA were identified by cumulative frequency of public TCR beta families.

With 1 base removed from V and 4 bases from J, the gap between germline ends came to 13 bases. The length of the CDR3 is 15 residues. The origin of this receptor is a human donor in good health (CMV status not recorded). Some clones in this sample may be carry-over from other donors' samples. Sample: PBMCs, sequenced either directly or after in vitro stimulation (not recorded which). This chain joins TRBV12-3 or TRBV12-4 and TRBJ1-1, with a tentative D call TRBD1 (5 bases). CDR3: CASSLERGRRTEAFF. The CDR3 nucleotides read TGTGCCAGCAGTTTAGAGAGGGGTCGGCGCACTGAAGCTTTCTTT.